This T cell receptor beta chain originates from a study of T cells in Graves' hyperthyroidism and ophthalmopathy. The wider study: Once the initial diagnosis was made, peripheral blood was obtained before any treatment.

V was shortened by 1 base and J by 5 bases, with 11 bases between the two germline ends. The germline CDR1 and CDR2 sequences are SGHVS and FNYEAQ. This CDR3 has 15 residues. A few counts support this clonotype. The antigen is unknown. Exclusion of a patient resulted from uncontrolled infection, other autoimmune disease, pregnancy or lactation. Template material for amplifying TCR beta CDR3 regions consisted of RNA transcripts. First-round RT-PCR targeting the TCR CDR3 was performed with the HTBI primer set. MiXCR, applied by TCRdb to the multiplex PCR reads, yields one record per CDR3 protein. The repertoire has 500,000 or so distinct CDR3 sequences, under 20% of them found once; the top ten carry roughly 18%. General study findings and limits: Separation of ophthalmopathy from stable hyperthyroidism was achieved by a 13 V-J model.

The chain employs TRBV7-6 and TRBJ2-2, with D perhaps matching TRBD2 (5 bases). This clonotype was obtained from a woman under 30 with Graves' ophthalmopathy. The sample was blood. The CDR3 is CASSLDGQRTGELFF. CDR3 DNA: TGTGCCAGCAGCTTAGATGGTCAGCGGACCGGGGAGCTGTTTTTT. Full variable domain (remainder filled in from reference TRBV7-6 and TRBJ2-2): GAGVSQSPRYKVTKRGQDVALRCDPISGHVSLYWYRQALGQGPEFLTYFNYEAQQDKSGLPNDRFSAERPEGSISTLTIQRTEQRDSAMYRCASSLDGQRTGELFFGEGSRLTVL.